A selection of T cell receptor beta chains follows, all from one sample in a study of T cell repertoires in cytomegalovirus infection. No antigen has been identified for these receptors. TCRdb processed the reads anew with MiXCR; each CDR3 protein has one entry. Counted here are hundreds of thousands of distinct CDR3 sequences, approximately 42% occurring once; the ten biggest clones make up approximately 40%. Sequenced material: cultured PBMCs, taken from culture after CMV antigen stimulation. Receptor source: a human donor in good health (CMV status not recorded). Some clones in this sample may be carry-over from other donors' samples. Each CDR3 is given with its conserved first and last residue. Each record gives: V gene, CDR3 protein.

TRBV10-3	CAISESVAGGSGANVLTF
TRBV12-3/TRBV12-4	CASSISGWDQPQHF
TRBV2	CASSYRTFYGYTF
TRBV6-2/TRBV6-3	CATTGTTTDTQYF
TRBV19	CASSPLAGEQFF
TRBV20-1	CSPKGGTSGSGADTQYF
TRBV2	CASSGTGNEAFF
TRBV19	CASSAGQPLTFSYEQYF
TRBV7-2	CASSPPYDPNTEAFF
TRBV7-2	CASSPPHYNEQFF
TRBV12-3/TRBV12-4	CASRVPGLPEAFF
TRBV7-2	CASNPTGASYEQYF
TRBV7-2	CASKERLAKNIQYF
TRBV7-2	CASSLGGTSGTKQYF
TRBV11-2	CASSLTGGLYGYTF
TRBV6-1	CASSEEGGINQPQHF
TRBV28	CASSSNPGRMNTEAFF
TRBV7-2	CASSPRTGTLGGYTF
TRBV2	CASSEDGDPNTDTQYF
TRBV6-8	CASSYSRLGETQYF
TRBV12-3/TRBV12-4	CASSFSEDRGPDTQYF
TRBV27	CASGRYSYEQYF
TRBV7-6	CASSEYGGSSYEQYF
TRBV18	CASSPLFGRPTDTQYF
TRBV5-4	CASSLLVGSNEQFF
TRBV7-6	CASSLAPVYNEQFF
TRBV20-1	CSALRQGGRQPQHF
TRBV27	CASSLKNTDLSYEQYF
TRBV7-9	CASSDSGIPYEQYF
TRBV6-1	CASRWDRDSTDTQYF
TRBV5-4	CASRSWGGPLYEQYF
TRBV7-2	CASSSLGVPLHF
TRBV6-1	CASSTGPGQVNTGELFF
TRBV6-1	CASSENRVSNQPQHF
TRBV7-2	CASSVKTSGNSYNEQFF
TRBV7-8	CASSLAPGTRTDTQYF
TRBV27	CASSFKESGDQETQYF
TRBV7-8	CASSPSRWMNTEAFF
TRBV11-2	CASSKGLAGLFNEQFF
TRBV12-3/TRBV12-4	CASTPGYTQYF
TRBV7-8	CASSRSVSATDTQYF
TRBV20-1	CSARVGTGVYEKLFF
TRBV5-4	CATKAGTSTDTQYF
TRBV7-9	CASSPRAGADGELFF
TRBV28	CASSSPGTSGETQYF
TRBV7-9	CASSLLSREAAQYF